Below are 11 T cell receptor beta chains sequenced from a single sample in a study of blood T cells in healthy people across ages (dated by TCRdb to the mid-2010s). Libraries were constructed by 5' RACE. A second roughly 6 to 11 cycle PCR used a sample-barcoded 5' primer and a J-beta primer mix. Clones were called with MiXCR by TCRdb after fastp trimmed the public reads at Q25, and only in-frame beta chains were retained. All rows with the same CDR3 protein become a single entry with the most common DNA and genes. The sample data list around 1,800,000 distinct CDR3 sequences, and about 39% of these were observed just once. The biggest ten clones account for more than 20% of the sample. The source material was blood. The receptors derive from a human donor in good health.

The chain has TRBV19 and TRBJ1-2; D unclear. The ends were cut back, 6 bases at V and 6 bases at J, with 14 bases in the middle. Per germline, CDR1 LNHDA and CDR2 SQIVND (reference sequence). This CDR3 contains 13 residues. CDR3 residues: CASRPALRHGYTF. The DNA of the CDR3 is TGTGCCAGTAGGCCGGCACTCAGGCATGGCTACACCTTC.

With respect to this clonotype: This likely comes from a read error, as the CDR3 has no conserved phenylalanine or tryptophan at its end. This sequence joins TRBV3-1 and TRBJ2-5, with D possibly TRBD2 on 5 matching bases. This CDR3 is built from 15 residues. The V and J ends lost 0 bases and 4 bases respectively, with 12 bases between them. The germline gives CDR1 LGHDT, CDR2 YNNKEL (reference sequence). This CDR3 reads CASSQDVARGETQYC. The CDR3 coding sequence is TGTGCCAGCAGCCAAGATGTAGCACGGGGAGAGACCCAGTACTGC.

V gene TRBV29-1 combines with J gene TRBJ2-3; D is perhaps TRBD2 (6 bases). Trimming cost V 2 bases and J 3 bases, with 15 bases left between them. CDR1 is SQVTM and CDR2 is ANQGSEA in the germline V gene. The CDR3 runs to 15 residues. The CDR3 is CSVELTGEVTDTQYF. As DNA, the CDR3 is TGCAGCGTTGAATTGACCGGGGAGGTGACAGATACGCAGTATTTT.

This clonotype occurred once. The junction does not match germline at one end; this may be a read error. This chain connects TRBV29-1 to TRBJ2-7, with TRBD2 as a possible D gene (6 bases). CDR1 is SQVTM and CDR2 is ANQGSEA in the germline V gene. The CDR3 covers 14 residues. The CDR3 spells CSVETGVAAYVQYF. The DNA for the CDR3 is TGCAGCGTTGAGACGGGGGTAGCAGCCTACGTGCAGTACTTC.

CDR3 amino acids: CSATPEQNQDEQYF. The CDR3 DNA sequence: TGCAGTGCTACACCCGAACAGAATCAGGACGAGCAGTACTTC. The chain has TRBV20-1 and TRBJ2-5; D remains ambiguous. The assigned J gene may be wrong: the sequence end matches TRBJ2-7 better. Germline CDR1 and CDR2: DFQATT and SNEGSKA (reference sequence). The CDR3 consists of 14 residues.

This clonotype has only a few counts. J is TRBJ2-1 and V is TRBV2, with 11 bases identical to TRBD2. V was pared by 6 bases and J by 3 bases, with 4 bases of the junction left unmatched. The CDR3 runs 15 residues. Germline CDR1 reads SNHLY; CDR2 reads FYNNEI. The CDR3, as DNA: TGTGCCAGCAGGGGGACTAGCGGTATCTACAATGAGCAGTTCTTC. Encoded protein: CASRGTSGIYNEQFF.

Concerning this clonotype: It may be a read error: a sequence one base away is much more abundant. The chain uses TRBV6-2 or TRBV6-3 and TRBJ2-1, with TRBD2 identical over 12 bases. There are 12 residues in the CDR3. CDR1 MNHEY and CDR2 SVGEGT come from the germline V gene. As DNA, the CDR3 is TGTGCCAGCAGCCGACTAGCGGGGGAGCAGGTCTTC. Its translation: CASSRLAGEQVF.

V usage is TRBV7-3 and J usage is TRBJ2-3, with D possibly matching TRBD1 (6 bases). V lost 6 bases, J lost 4 bases, and 14 bases lay in between. The CDR3 covers 14 residues. Germline lookup yields CDR1 SGHTA and CDR2 FQGTGA. CDR3 DNA: TGTGCCAGCAGATCCACAGGGAATCCAGATACGCAGTATTTT. Translation gives CASRSTGNPDTQYF.

This clonotype was found a few times. The J gene is TRBJ2-1, the V gene TRBV3-1, with D possibly TRBD2 on 6 matching bases. From germline, CDR1 is LGHDT and CDR2 YNNKEL (reference sequence). The ends were cut back, 4 bases at V and 0 bases at J, with 10 bases in the middle. CDR3 size: 15 residues. The CDR3 nucleotides are TGTGCCAGCAGCCGTCGGGACTTCTCCTACAATGAGCAGTTCTTC. Amino acid sequence: CASSRRDFSYNEQFF.

This chain joins TRBV28 and TRBJ1-5; D uncertain. The CDR3 contains 14 residues. V was pared by 4 bases and J by 2 bases, with 9 bases between. Germline V lookup: CDR1 MDHEN, CDR2 SYDVKM. DNA for the CDR3: TGTGCCAGCAGTTCGAGGGTGGGCAATCAGCCCCAGCATTTT. Its translation: CASSSRVGNQPQHF.

The V gene is TRBV3-1, the J gene TRBJ2-3; maybe TRBD2 (6 bases). V was trimmed by 4 bases and J by 5 bases, leaving 13 bases between them. Germline-derived CDR1 and CDR2 are LGHDT and YNNKEL (reference sequence). The CDR3 runs 14 residues. CDR3 protein: CASSRRGPLDTQYF. The CDR3 nucleotides read TGTGCCAGCAGCCGGCGGGGTCCGTTAGATACGCAGTATTTT.